Listed below are T cell receptor beta chains from one sample, sequenced in a study of OX40 agonist ivuxolimab in advanced cancers. TCRdb's copy holds only in-frame clones and misses some; the assay was immunoSEQ multiplex PCR. Among more than 25,000 clones listed, 80% to 90% were seen once. The sequenced sample was CD4+ or CD8+ T cells sorted from blood, obtained in a trial of the OX40 agonist ivuxolimab. The receptors were sampled from an adult with an advanced solid tumor such as melanoma, head and neck, liver or kidney cancer. CDR3s include the opening cysteine and the closing phenylalanine or tryptophan. The D gene is left open where the match is weak. Clone size appears in some rows only: once, few, many, or a class for an expanded clone.

NA	TRBV27	TRBJ1-2	NA	CASSFGGQNSYGYTF	TGTGCCAGCAGTTTCGGGGGACAAAATAGCTATGGCTACACCTTC
NA	TRBV7-9	TRBJ1-1	NA	CASSFPTEENTEAFF	TGTGCCAGCAGCTTCCCGACAGAAGAGAACACTGAAGCTTTCTTT
TRBD1	TRBV28	TRBJ2-2	NA	CASRKRQGRLGTGELFF	TGTGCCAGCAGGAAAAGACAGGGGCGGCTAGGCACCGGGGAGCTGTTTTTT
TRBD2	TRBV6-6	TRBJ2-2	NA	CASRGLAGVGELFF	TGTGCCAGCAGGGGACTAGCGGGAGTCGGGGAGCTGTTTTTT
TRBD2	TRBV5-6	TRBJ2-1	NA	CASSFLAGAHEQFF	TGTGCCAGCAGCTTCCTAGCGGGAGCACATGAGCAGTTCTTC
NA	TRBV27	TRBJ2-1	NA	CASSLSPSVTRVHEQFF	TGTGCCAGCAGTTTATCGCCCTCCGTGACTAGGGTCCATGAGCAGTTCTTC
TRBD2	TRBV9	TRBJ2-7	NA	CASSAGLPYEQYF	TGTGCCAGCAGCGCGGGACTACCCTACGAGCAGTACTTC
NA	TRBV9	TRBJ2-7	few	CASSAEGIGYEQYF	TGTGCCAGCAGCGCGGAAGGGATTGGCTACGAGCAGTACTTC
NA	TRBV13	TRBJ2-1	few	CASSLVVGGSYNEQFF	TGTGCCAGCAGCTTAGTTGTGGGAGGCTCCTACAATGAGCAGTTCTTC
NA	TRBV2	TRBJ2-7	NA	CASSELIYEQYF	TGTGCCAGCAGTGAACTCATCTACGAGCAGTACTTC
NA	TRBV2	TRBJ2-1	NA	CASSEGGQRAYNEQFF	TGTGCCAGCAGTGAAGGGGGGCAGCGAGCCTACAATGAGCAGTTCTTC
TRBD1	TRBV5-8	TRBJ2-2	NA	CASSPNRGRGGELFF	TGTGCCAGCAGCCCGAACAGGGGGCGAGGCGGGGAGCTGTTTTTT
TRBD2	TRBV27	TRBJ2-7	NA	CASSLSRTSGGDEQYF	TGTGCCAGCAGTTTATCGAGGACTAGCGGGGGGGACGAGCAGTACTTC
TRBD2	TRBV7-9	TRBJ2-5	few	CASSRDYLEETQYF	TGTGCCAGCAGCCGGGACTACCTAGAAGAGACCCAGTACTTC
NA	TRBV5-6	TRBJ2-7	NA	CASSTGTGLYEQYF	TGTGCCAGCAGCACCGGGACTGGGCTTTACGAGCAGTACTTC
NA	TRBV19	TRBJ1-2	NA	CASSPWAGVGYTF	TGTGCCAGTAGTCCCTGGGCCGGGGTTGGCTACACCTTC
NA	TRBV28	TRBJ1-1	medium-sized	CASSLVGRPWNTEAFF	TGTGCCAGCAGTTTAGTCGGCCGGCCGTGGAACACTGAAGCTTTCTTT
TRBD1	TRBV9	TRBJ2-3	few	CASSDGQASTDTQYF	TGTGCCAGCAGCGATGGACAGGCTTCCACAGATACGCAGTATTTT
NA	TRBV5-4	TRBJ1-1	NA	CASSFLSSSEAFF	TGTGCCAGCAGCTTTTTATCATCCTCTGAAGCTTTCTTT
TRBD2	TRBV27	TRBJ2-7	NA	CASSSPRTSGSSEQYF	TGTGCCAGCAGTTCCCCTCGGACTAGCGGGAGTAGCGAGCAGTACTTC
NA	TRBV28	TRBJ2-1	NA	CASQISVRGNNEQFF	TGTGCCAGCCAAATATCCGTTCGGGGAAACAATGAGCAGTTCTTC
TRBD1	TRBV7-9	TRBJ2-7	once	CASSGTASYEQYF	TGTGCCAGCAGCGGGACAGCATCCTACGAGCAGTACTTC
TRBD1	TRBV11-2	TRBJ2-1	NA	CASSVEDRVSYNEQFF	TGTGCCAGCAGCGTAGAAGACAGGGTGTCCTACAATGAGCAGTTCTTC
NA	TRBV4-3	TRBJ1-1	NA	CASRGNTEAFF	TGCGCCAGCAGAGGGAACACTGAAGCTTTCTTT
NA	TRBV9	TRBJ2-1	NA	CASSFGHRGPNHQVFF	TGTGCCAGCAGCTTCGGACATCGGGGCCCCAACCACCAAGTTTTCTTC
NA	TRBV28	TRBJ1-1	once	CASTWTTETDTEAFF	TGTGCCAGCACGTGGACCACCGAGACGGACACTGAAGCTTTCTTT
NA	TRBV11-3	TRBJ2-2	NA	CASSLRAGLDTGELFF	TGTGCCAGCAGCTTAAGGGCAGGTTTGGACACCGGGGAGCTGTTTTTT
NA	TRBV29-1	TRBJ1-1	NA	CSVGRMNTEAFF	TGCAGCGTTGGGCGTATGAACACTGAAGCTTTCTTT
TRBD2	TRBV27	TRBJ2-5	NA	CASSLSPSGAQETQYF	TGTGCCAGCAGTTTATCCCCCAGCGGGGCCCAAGAGACCCAGTACTTC
NA	TRBV7-9	TRBJ2-1	NA	CASSLRHYNEQFF	TGTGCCAGCAGCCTTCGTCATTACAATGAGCAGTTCTTC
TRBD2	TRBV9	TRBJ2-1	NA	CASSDGGGRGEQFF	TGTGCCAGCAGCGATGGAGGCGGGAGAGGTGAGCAGTTCTTC
TRBD1	TRBV6-1	TRBJ2-7	NA	CASSEVQGASYEQYF	TGTGCCAGCAGTGAAGTACAGGGGGCCTCCTACGAGCAGTACTTC
NA	TRBV7-9	TRBJ1-1	NA	CASSLDPMGGSTEAFF	TGTGCCAGCAGCTTAGACCCCATGGGTGGGTCCACTGAAGCTTTCTTT
TRBD1	TRBV6-5	TRBJ1-1	once	CASSYASGGTEAFF	TGTGCCAGCAGTTACGCCTCAGGGGGAACTGAAGCTTTCTTT
TRBD1	TRBV15	TRBJ1-5	NA	CATSRRQGYQPQHF	TGTGCCACCAGCAGGCGACAGGGGTATCAGCCCCAGCATTTT
TRBD2	TRBV19	TRBJ2-3	NA	CASSAPDSGSTDTQYF	TGTGCCAGTAGTGCTCCGGATAGCGGGAGCACAGATACGCAGTATTTT
TRBD1	TRBV29-1	TRBJ2-7	NA	CSVISGTGGEQYF	TGCAGCGTTATTTCCGGGACAGGGGGCGAGCAGTACTTC